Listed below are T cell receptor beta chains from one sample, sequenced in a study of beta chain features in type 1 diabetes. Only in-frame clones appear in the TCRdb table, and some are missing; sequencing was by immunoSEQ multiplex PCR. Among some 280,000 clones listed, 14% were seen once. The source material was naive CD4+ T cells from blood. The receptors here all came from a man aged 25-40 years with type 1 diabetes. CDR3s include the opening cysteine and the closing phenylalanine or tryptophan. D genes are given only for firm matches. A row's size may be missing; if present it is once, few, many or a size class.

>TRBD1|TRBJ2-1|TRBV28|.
CASITGQGRYHEQFF
TGTGCCAGCATCACGGGACAGGGAAGATATCATGAGCAGTTCTTC
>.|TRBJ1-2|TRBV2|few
CASYTGGAYGYTF
TGTGCCAGCTATACAGGTGGGGCGTACGGCTACACCTTC
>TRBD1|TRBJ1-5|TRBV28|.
CASMRDRNQPQHF
TGTGCCAGCATGAGGGACAGAAATCAGCCCCAGCATTTT
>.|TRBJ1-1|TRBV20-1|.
CSARQNTEAFF
TGCAGTGCTAGACAGAACACTGAAGCTTTCTTT
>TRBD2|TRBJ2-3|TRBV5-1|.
CASSLEQRGTDTQYF
TGCGCCAGCAGCTTGGAACAGCGGGGGACAGATACGCAGTATTTT
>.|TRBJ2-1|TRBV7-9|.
CASSLAGERRRNEQFF
TGTGCCAGCAGCTTAGCGGGAGAGAGACGGAGAAATGAGCAGTTCTTC
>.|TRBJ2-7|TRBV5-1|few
CASKPDSSNEEYF
TGCGCCAGCAAACCGGACAGTTCAAATGAGGAGTACTTC
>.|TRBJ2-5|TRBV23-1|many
CARRTGEKTQYF
TGCGCCAGGAGGACGGGAGAGAAGACCCAGTACTTC
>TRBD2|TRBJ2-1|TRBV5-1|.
CASSLGTSGRSSYNEQFF
TGCGCCAGCAGCTTGGGGACTAGCGGGAGGAGCTCCTACAATGAGCAGTTCTTC
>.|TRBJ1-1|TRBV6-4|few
CASSAEINTEAFF
TGTGCCAGCAGCGCCGAGATCAACACTGAAGCTTTCTTT
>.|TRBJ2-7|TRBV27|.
CASSFGGPTWEQYF
TGTGCCAGCAGTTTCGGAGGGCCCACTTGGGAGCAGTACTTC
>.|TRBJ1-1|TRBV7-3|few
CASSLQGQNTEAFF
TGTGCCAGCAGCTTACAGGGTCAGAACACTGAAGCTTTCTTT
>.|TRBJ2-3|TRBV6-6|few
CASGLKDTQYF
TGTGCCAGCGGACTGAAAGATACGCAGTATTTT
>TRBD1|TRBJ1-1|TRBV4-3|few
CASSHGDRAGTEAFF
TGCGCCAGCAGCCACGGAGACAGGGCGGGAACTGAAGCTTTCTTT
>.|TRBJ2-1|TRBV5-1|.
CASSGANRRSYNEQFF
TGCGCCAGCAGCGGCGCCAACAGGCGCTCCTACAATGAGCAGTTCTTC
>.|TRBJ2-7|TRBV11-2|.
CASSPHTFSGEGSYEQYF
TGTGCCAGCAGCCCGCACACCTTCTCAGGGGAGGGGTCCTACGAGCAGTACTTC
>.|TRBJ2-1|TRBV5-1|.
CASSFSSADYNEQFF
TGCGCCAGCAGCTTTAGTAGCGCGGACTACAATGAGCAGTTCTTC
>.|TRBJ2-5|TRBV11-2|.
CASSPLKTQYF
TGTGCCAGCAGCCCTCTAAAGACCCAGTACTTC
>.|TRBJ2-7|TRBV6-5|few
CASTQGGDEQYF
TGTGCCAGCACCCAAGGAGGGGACGAGCAGTACTTC
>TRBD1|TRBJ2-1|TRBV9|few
CASSVEGASPNEQFF
TGTGCCAGCAGCGTAGAGGGGGCGTCTCCCAATGAGCAGTTCTTC
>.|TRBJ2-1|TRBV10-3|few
CAISDRNEQFF
TGTGCCATCAGTGACCGCAATGAGCAGTTCTTC
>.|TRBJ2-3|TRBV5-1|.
CASSFDGWSGADTQYF
TGCGCCAGCAGCTTCGATGGGTGGAGCGGTGCAGATACGCAGTATTTT
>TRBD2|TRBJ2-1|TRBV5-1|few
CASSLSLAGANEQFF
TGCGCCAGCAGCTTGTCCCTAGCGGGAGCGAATGAGCAGTTCTTC
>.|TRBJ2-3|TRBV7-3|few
CASSASQGSTDTQYF
TGTGCCAGCAGCGCTTCACAGGGTAGCACAGATACGCAGTATTTT
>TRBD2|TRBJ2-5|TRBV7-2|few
CASRSGLAGVETQYF
TGTGCCAGCAGGTCGGGACTAGCGGGAGTGGAGACCCAGTACTTC
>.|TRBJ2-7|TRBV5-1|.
CASSEGYEQYF
TGCGCCAGCAGCGAGGGCTACGAGCAGTACTTC
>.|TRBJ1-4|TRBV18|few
CASSPPGEPNEKLFF
TGTGCCAGCTCACCGCCAGGGGAGCCTAATGAAAAACTGTTTTTT
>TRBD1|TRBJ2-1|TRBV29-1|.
CSVGLGQGANEQFF
TGCAGCGTTGGTTTAGGACAGGGGGCCAATGAGCAGTTCTTC
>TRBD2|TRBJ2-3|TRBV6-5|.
CASRRTSGADTQYF
TGTGCCAGCAGGCGGACTAGCGGGGCAGATACGCAGTATTTT
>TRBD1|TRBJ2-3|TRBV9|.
CASSVGQGTDTQYF
TGTGCCAGCAGCGTAGGACAGGGAACAGATACGCAGTATTTT
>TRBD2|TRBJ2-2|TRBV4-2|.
CASSLRLAGGKGEVTGELFF
TGTGCCAGCAGCCTCCGACTAGCGGGAGGAAAAGGGGAGGTCACCGGGGAGCTGTTTTTT
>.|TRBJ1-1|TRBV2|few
CASSEQGLNTEAFF
TGTGCCAGCAGTGAGCAGGGGCTGAACACTGAAGCTTTCTTT
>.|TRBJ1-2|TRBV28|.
CASSHLTDYGYTF
TGTGCCAGCAGTCACCTCACAGACTACGGCTACACCTTC
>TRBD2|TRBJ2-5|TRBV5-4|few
CASSTGTSGRGETQYF
TGTGCCAGCAGCACCGGGACTAGCGGGAGGGGGGAGACCCAGTACTTC
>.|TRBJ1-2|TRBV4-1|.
CASSQGPSQGYGYTF
TGCGCCAGCAGCCAAGGGCCAAGCCAGGGGTATGGCTACACCTTC
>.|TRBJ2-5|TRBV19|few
CASSIEHGAETQYF
TGTGCCAGTAGTATAGAGCATGGTGCGGAGACCCAGTACTTC
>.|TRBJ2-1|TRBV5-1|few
CASSQRVGSYNEQFF
TGCGCCAGCAGCCAGCGGGTCGGCTCCTACAATGAGCAGTTCTTC
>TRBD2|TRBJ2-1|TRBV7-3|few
CASSLSPVAGGLNEQFF
TGTGCCAGCAGCTTAAGCCCCGTAGCGGGAGGCCTTAATGAGCAGTTCTTC
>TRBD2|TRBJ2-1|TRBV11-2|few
CASSLASGNNEQFF
TGTGCCAGCAGCTTAGCTAGCGGGAACAATGAGCAGTTCTTC
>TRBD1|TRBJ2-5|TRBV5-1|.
CASSPPGQQETQYF
TGCGCCAGCAGCCCACCGGGACAGCAAGAGACCCAGTACTTC
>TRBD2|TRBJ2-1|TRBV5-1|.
CASSLGGAGGIDEQFF
TGCGCCAGCAGCTTGGGAGGAGCGGGAGGGATTGATGAGCAGTTCTTC
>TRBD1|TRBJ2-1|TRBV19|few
CASRTGTDNEQFF
TGTGCCAGTAGAACCGGGACAGACAATGAGCAGTTCTTC
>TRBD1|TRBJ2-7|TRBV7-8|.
CASRRTGTGPYEQYF
TGTGCCAGCCGCCGAACCGGGACAGGTCCCTACGAGCAGTACTTC
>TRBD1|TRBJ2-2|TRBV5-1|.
CASSLSGGLDTGELFF
TGCGCCAGCAGCTTGTCAGGGGGCTTGGACACCGGGGAGCTGTTTTTT
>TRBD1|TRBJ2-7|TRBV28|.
CASSSGQSYEQYF
TGTGCCAGCAGCTCGGGACAGTCCTACGAGCAGTACTTC
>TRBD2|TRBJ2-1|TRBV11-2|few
CASSLLGLAGEFEQFF
TGTGCCAGCAGCTTATTGGGACTAGCGGGAGAGTTTGAGCAGTTCTTC
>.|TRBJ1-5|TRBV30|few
CAWSVSGLSNQPQHF
TGTGCCTGGAGTGTATCGGGGTTGAGCAATCAGCCCCAGCATTTT
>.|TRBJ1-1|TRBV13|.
CASSLRYTEAFF
TGTGCCAGCAGCTTGAGATACACTGAAGCTTTCTTT
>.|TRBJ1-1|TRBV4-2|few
CASSQVWEGRSTEAFF
TGTGCCAGCAGCCAAGTTTGGGAGGGGCGGAGCACTGAAGCTTTCTTT
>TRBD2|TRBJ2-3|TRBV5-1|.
CASSLGGRSLDTQYF
TGCGCCAGCAGCTTGGGCGGGAGGAGTTTAGATACGCAGTATTTT
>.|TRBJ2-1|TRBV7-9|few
CASSSSSNINEQFF
TGTGCCAGCAGCTCGTCCTCTAATATCAATGAGCAGTTCTTC
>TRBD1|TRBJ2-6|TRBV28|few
CASSVTGAGANVLTF
TGTGCCAGCAGTGTCACAGGGGCCGGGGCCAACGTCCTGACTTTC
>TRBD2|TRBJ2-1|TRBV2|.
CASSTTSGGTNEQFF
TGTGCCAGCAGTACGACTAGCGGGGGGACCAATGAGCAGTTCTTC
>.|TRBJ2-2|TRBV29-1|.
CSVVGPANTGELFF
TGCAGCGTTGTTGGTCCAGCGAACACCGGGGAGCTGTTTTTT
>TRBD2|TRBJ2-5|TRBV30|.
CAWSVGLAGGFLYQETQYF
TGTGCCTGGAGTGTAGGACTAGCGGGAGGGTTCCTTTACCAAGAGACCCAGTACTTC
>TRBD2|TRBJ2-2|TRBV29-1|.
CSVAQGTSGRYTGELFF
TGCAGCGTCGCACAAGGGACTAGCGGGAGGTACACCGGGGAGCTGTTTTTT
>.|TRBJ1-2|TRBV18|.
CASSPISGGDYGYTF
TGTGCCAGCTCACCTATTTCGGGGGGCGACTATGGCTACACCTTC
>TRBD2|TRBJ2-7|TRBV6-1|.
CASRGGVAVTYEQYF
TGTGCCAGCAGGGGGGGGGTAGCGGTCACCTACGAGCAGTACTTC
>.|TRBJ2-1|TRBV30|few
CAWSLGSGYNEQFF
TGTGCCTGGAGTTTAGGGAGCGGGTACAATGAGCAGTTCTTC